The next 11 T cell receptor beta chains were all read from a single sample in a study of cytomegalovirus exposure and HLA in healthy donors. Amplification used 60 Vbeta primers and 13 Jbeta primers. The data were produced by immunoSEQ multiplex PCR, yet TCRdb's version contains in-frame clones alone and is incomplete. The sample shows 110,000 to 150,000 clones, roughly four fifths of them seen only once. The sequencing input was PBMCs. All receptors derive from a young man in good health and CMV-seropositive.

This sequence joins TRBV14 and TRBJ2-7, with D perhaps matching TRBD1 (5 bases). The CDR3 totals 14 residues. Germline CDR1 reads SGHDN; CDR2 reads FVKESK. Trimming took 0 bases from V and 3 from J, leaving 9 bases between them. This CDR3 reads CASSQESGFYEQYF. CDR3 bases: TGTGCCAGCAGCCAAGAGTCAGGGTTCTACGAGCAGTACTTC. Full variable domain (missing parts from reference TRBV14 and TRBJ2-7): EAGVTQFPSHSVIEKGQTVTLRCDPISGHDNLYWYRRVMGKEIKFLLHFVKESKQDESGMPNNRFLAERTGGTYSTLKVQPAELEDSGVYFCASSQESGFYEQYFGPGTRLTVT.

The rearrangement links TRBV6-1 to TRBJ2-3, with a tentative D call TRBD2 (6 bases). The CDR3 length is 14 residues. Germline V gene data show CDR1 as MNHNS and CDR2 as SASEGT. V was cut by 2 bases and J by 7 bases, with 13 bases left in between. The CDR3 spells CASSELRGRNTQYF. The CDR3 DNA reads as TGTGCCAGCAGTGAACTCCGGGGGAGGAATACGCAGTATTTT.

V is TRBV5-4 and J is TRBJ2-3; weak D call: TRBD2 (6 bases). The CDR3 consists of 14 residues. V was pared by 1 base and J by 7 bases, with 13 bases between. Germline V gene data show CDR1 as SGHNT and CDR2 as YYREEE (reference sequence). Here the CDR3 DNA reads TGTGCCAGCAGCTTGACTAGCAGTGGAAATACGCAGTATTTT. It yields the protein CASSLTSSGNTQYF.

The chain's CDR3 is CASSERRTSGGGKTQYF. As DNA, the CDR3 is TGTGCCAGCAGTGAAAGGAGGACTAGCGGGGGGGGAAAGACCCAGTACTTC. The chain links TRBV6-1 to TRBJ2-5; 15 bases are a match to TRBD2. The CDR3 has 17 amino acids. The germline gives CDR1 MNHNS, CDR2 SASEGT. V shed 2 bases and J 6 bases; nucleotides not matched to a gene: 7.

The sample holds a few counts of this clone. The chain combines TRBV28 with TRBJ2-1; TRBD2 matches at 7 bases. The CDR3 is made up of 12 amino acids. The V gene's germline CDR1 is MDHEN and CDR2 SYDVKM. The V and J ends lost 4 bases and 8 bases, in that order; junction bases with no gene match: 2. CDR3 nucleotides: TGTGCCAGCAGTTCCAGCGGGGATGAGCAGTTCTTC. Protein product: CASSSSGDEQFF.

This chain joins TRBV4-1 and TRBJ1-2, with D unclear. This CDR3 is 15 amino acids long. V dropped 4 bases and J dropped 4 bases, with 16 bases sitting between them. Germline V gene sequence: CDR1 MGHRA, CDR2 YSYEKL. The CDR3 protein is CASSPQSGEGYGYTF. For the CDR3, the DNA is TGCGCCAGCAGCCCACAGTCCGGGGAAGGCTATGGCTACACCTTC.

The chain is built from TRBV6-5 and TRBJ1-2; 8 bases agree with TRBD1. Per the germline V gene, CDR1 is MNHEY and CDR2 is SVGAGI. This CDR3 spans 14 amino acids. Germline trimming cut 2 bases from V and 7 bases from J; bases unmatched to any gene: 6. The CDR3 reads CASSYGQGSSGYTF. CDR3 bases: TGTGCCAGCAGTTACGGACAGGGCTCAAGTGGCTACACCTTC.

The chain is built from TRBV2 and TRBJ1-3, with 7 bases fitting TRBD1. This CDR3 is built from 15 residues. With V trimmed by 7 bases and J by 0 bases, 6 bases remained unmatched. CDR1 is SNHLY, CDR2 FYNNEI, per germline. Here the CDR3 reads CASTTTGLSGNTIYF. CDR3 DNA: TGTGCCAGCACCACGACAGGGCTCTCTGGAAACACCATATATTTT.

The chain employs TRBV5-1 and TRBJ2-5; 8 bases map to TRBD2. Germline V gene lookup returns CDR1 SGHRS and CDR2 YFSETQ. The CDR3 covers 13 residues. V dropped 4 bases and J dropped 4; count of bases not matched to a gene: 3. The CDR3, as DNA: TGCGCCAGCAGCCCGGGGGGGGGAGAGACCCAGTACTTC. It translates to CASSPGGGETQYF.

This clone was observed a handful of times. This chain connects TRBV10-2 to TRBJ1-5, with D perhaps matching TRBD1 (5 bases). The CDR3 covers 17 residues. V gave up 0 bases and J gave up 4 bases, with 16 bases separating them. In germline, CDR1 is WSHSY, CDR2 SAAADI. The CDR3 loop reads CASSESHYRQPNQPQHF. The CDR3 DNA follows: TGCGCCAGCAGTGAGTCGCACTACAGACAGCCTAATCAGCCCCAGCATTTT.

This chain joins TRBV7-4 and TRBJ2-7, with 7 bases fitting TRBD1. V lost 4 bases to trimming and J lost 2 bases; unmatched junction nucleotides: 8. This CDR3 comprises 15 residues. The germline gives CDR1 SGHVT, CDR2 SQSDAQ. This CDR3 is CASSSPGQSTYEQYF. The CDR3 DNA reads TGTGCCAGCAGCTCTCCGGGACAGTCCACCTACGAGCAGTACTTC.